This entry lists 32 T cell receptor beta chains sequenced from one sample in a study of post-analysis software for immune sequencing data (dated by TCRdb to the mid-2010s). What the authors observed across the whole study: A few TRBV segments, including TRBV5-6, TRBV5-1 and TRBV20-1, were significantly more frequent in patients than controls.

Receptor libraries were prepared by PCR. TCRdb shows the sequencer as Illumina HiSeq 2500. To reduce PCR and sequencing biases, unique molecular identifiers were incorporated into the TCR beta cDNA libraries. TCRdb handled the public reads itself, with Q25 trimming in fastp and clone calling in MiXCR, and kept productive beta chains. Identical CDR3 proteins give one entry, which carries the most common genes and DNA. The sample data list some 260,000 distinct CDR3 sequences, and roughly a third of these were observed just once. The ten largest account for under 5.5% of the sample. No antigen has been assigned to these receptors. The sequenced sample was blood. All receptors come from a girl between 5 and 17 years old with multiple sclerosis.

This clonotype has more than one count but fewer than ten. Since a much larger clone is just one base distant, this may be a read error. The V gene is TRBV12-3 or TRBV12-4, the J gene TRBJ2-6, with D perhaps matching TRBD1 (5 bases). This CDR3 region has 14 residues. DNA for the CDR3: TGTGCCAGCACCGACACGACTGGGGCCAACGTCCGGACTTTC. It is translated as CASTDTTGANVRTF.

The chain joins TRBV20-1 to TRBJ2-1; TRBD2 matches 11 bases. V dropped 5 bases and J dropped 5; count of bases not matched to a gene: 8. Germline loops: CDR1 DFQATT, CDR2 SNEGSKA (reference sequence). The CDR3 has 15 amino acids. In DNA form, the CDR3 reads TGCAGTGCTGACTACGGGACTAGCGGCGACAATGAGCAGTTCTTC. It encodes CSADYGTSGDNEQFF.

The rearrangement joins TRBV5-1 to TRBJ1-2; maybe TRBD1 (5 bases). Germline assignment: CDR1 SGHRS and CDR2 YFSETQ. The CDR3 runs to 13 residues. Deletions cut 5 bases from V and 6 bases from J, with 14 bases between. This CDR3 reads CASRGERVDGYTF. CDR3 sequence (DNA): TGCGCCAGCAGGGGGGAACGGGTCGATGGCTACACCTTC.

Comments on this clonotype: A much larger clone lies one base from this, so it may be a read error. The V and J genes are TRBV20-1 and TRBJ2-1; D is ambiguous. The CDR3 consists of 13 residues. CDR1 is DFQATT, CDR2 SNEGSKA, per germline (reference sequence). Trimming cost V 6 bases and J 4 bases, with 13 bases left between them. The CDR3 sequence: CSANRPPYNEQFF. CDR3 nucleotide sequence: TGCAGTGCCAACAGACCACCTTACAATGAGCAGTTCTTC.

This clonotype was counted ten times or more. The CDR3 sequence: CSASTGNTEAFF. Here the CDR3 DNA reads TGCAGTGCTAGTACCGGGAACACTGAAGCTTTCTTT. The chain carries TRBV20-1 and TRBJ1-1; no firm D call. The germline CDR1 and CDR2 sequences are DFQATT and SNEGSKA (reference sequence). V dropped 3 bases and J dropped 1 base, with 6 bases sitting between them. This CDR3 contains 12 residues.

Comments on this clonotype: The junction shows a germline mismatch at one end, possibly a read error. This sequence joins TRBV28 and TRBJ2-1, with 7 bases aligning to TRBD2. The J call is in doubt because the DNA end fits TRBJ2-7 better. Germline lookup yields CDR1 MDHEN and CDR2 SYDVKM. There are 13 residues in the CDR3. CDR3 DNA sequence: TGTGCCGGCAGTTTTCGGATGGGAGGGGAGCAGTACTTC. This sequence encodes CAGSFRMGGEQYF.

This clonotype appeared a few times. Given a much more abundant clone one base away, this may be a read error. The J gene is TRBJ2-1, the V gene TRBV3-1; 7 bases map to TRBD2. Germline V gene data show CDR1 as LGHDT and CDR2 as YNNKEL (reference sequence). The CDR3 is 16 amino acids. The CDR3 region has the DNA TGTGCCAGCAGCCTGGGTCAGCGGGGCAAAAACAATGAGCGGTTCTTC. Translating gives CASSLGQRGKNNERFF.

This clonotype came up a few times. This sequence joins TRBV12-3 or TRBV12-4 and TRBJ2-3; 11 nucleotides match TRBD2. This CDR3 is 15 amino acids long. V shed 2 bases, J shed 10 bases, and the junction held 8 bases outside the gene matches. The CDR3 bases are TGTGCCAGCAGTTTATCAGGATTAGCGGGAGGGGCGCAGTATTTT. Its protein product is CASSLSGLAGGAQYF.

As to this clonotype: A much larger clone lies one base from this, so it may be a read error. The chain uses TRBV3-1 and TRBJ1-2; the D gene is possibly TRBD1 (5 bases). The CDR3 consists of 15 residues. The V end was cut by 2 bases, the J end by 8 bases, with 18 bases between. Germline loops: CDR1 LGHDT, CDR2 YNNKEL (reference sequence). The CDR3: CASSQPGTKCSGYTF. CDR3 DNA: TGTGCCAGCAGCCAACCCGGGACGAAGTGCAGCGGCTACACCTTC.

Notes on this clonotype: With a much larger clone just one base away, this may be a read error. The V and J genes are TRBV7-2 and TRBJ1-2; 8 bases are a match to TRBD1. After removal of 5 bases from V and 4 bases from J, the junction contained 3 bases not matched to a gene. The germline gives CDR1 SGHTA, CDR2 FQGNSA. The CDR3 spans 13 residues. DNA for the CDR3: TGTGCCAGCAGCCAGGACAGGGTCTATGGCTACACCTTC. Encoded protein: CASSQDRVYGYTF.

Note on this clonotype: It may be a read error: a sequence one base away is much more abundant. The J gene is TRBJ2-4, the V gene TRBV24-1; tentative D call: TRBD2 (6 bases). The CDR3 is 15 residues long. The germline CDR1 and CDR2 sequences are KGHDR and SFDVKD. Between the trimmed V and J ends, which lost 4 bases and 13 bases, there was a span of 22 bases. The CDR3 here is CATSELGGNFNEQYF. In nucleotides, the CDR3 is TGTGCCACCAGTGAACTGGGGGGAAATTTTAATGAGCAGTACTTC.

Regarding this clonotype: A read error is possible here, since a much larger clone lies one base away. J is TRBJ2-1 and V is TRBV4-1; D remains ambiguous. Germline lookup yields CDR1 MGHRA and CDR2 YSYEKL. The CDR3 is 16 residues long. The CDR3 coding sequence is TGCGCCAGCGGCCAAGATGCTGCTGTACCCTACAATGAGCAGTTCTTC. Translation: CASGQDAAVPYNEQFF.

This rearrangement joins TRBV28 to TRBJ2-1, with no clear D. CDR1 and CDR2 from the germline V gene are MDHEN and SYDVKM. The CDR3 is 12 residues long. V was clipped by 6 bases and J by 6 bases, with 9 bases between them. CDR3 DNA: TGTGCCAGCAGCGACCTAGGCAATGAGCAGTTCTTC. This translates into CASSDLGNEQFF. The entire variable domain, with the rest obtained from reference TRBV28 and TRBJ2-1, is as follows: DVKVTQSSRYLVKRTGEKVFLECVQDMDHENMFWYRQDPGLGLRLIYFSYDVKMKEKGDIPEGYSVSREKKERFSLILESASTNQTSMYLCASSDLGNEQFFGPGTRLTVL.

The chain recombines TRBV20-1 with TRBJ2-7; maybe TRBD2 (7 bases). Germline CDR1 reads DFQATT; CDR2 reads SNEGSKA (reference sequence). CDR3 length: 18 residues. The V and J ends lost 0 bases and 3 bases respectively, with 24 bases between them. CDR3 bases: TGCAGTGCTAGAGAAAGGGGGGGTCCGGGGGTTACAAGCTACGAGCAGTACTTC. It yields the protein CSARERGGPGVTSYEQYF.

About this clonotype itself: This may arise from a read error, as a much more abundant clone is one base away. The chain's CDR3 is CASSYSRPSPGQGAGEPFF. CDR3 DNA sequence: TGTGCCAGCAGTTACTCGAGGCCCTCGCCGGGACAGGGGGCCGGGGAGCCGTTTTTT. The chain carries TRBV6-5 and TRBJ2-2, with TRBD1 matching over 12 bases. CDR1 is MNHEY and CDR2 is SVGAGI in the germline V gene. This CDR3 is built from 19 residues.

Ten or more counts support this clonotype. The chain couples TRBV7-9 to TRBJ2-1, with 9 nucleotides matching TRBD2. Germline assignment: CDR1 SEHNR and CDR2 FQNEAQ (reference sequence). With 0 bases clipped from V and 4 bases from J, the junction kept 10 bases outside the gene matches. This CDR3 contains 18 residues. The CDR3 reads CASSLAGGLAIKYNEQFF. Here the CDR3 DNA reads TGTGCCAGCAGCTTAGCGGGAGGACTAGCGATAAAATACAATGAGCAGTTCTTC.

The chain couples TRBV6-5 to TRBJ1-6; D ambiguous. The germline V gene has CDR1 MNHEY and CDR2 SVGAGI. There are 14 residues in the CDR3. Trimming left V 7 bases short and J 9 bases short, with 16 bases between. The CDR3 DNA follows: TGTGCCAGCAAGTCGGCAACCCCTTTTTCACCCCTCCACTTT. This translates into CASKSATPFSPLHF.

This clonotype has more than one count but fewer than ten. This may come from a read error, since a much larger clone is one base off. This rearrangement joins TRBV20-1 to TRBJ2-4, with 7 positions matching TRBD1. Losses at the gene ends were 3 bases for V and 8 bases for J; bases not matched to a gene: 7. Germline-derived CDR1 and CDR2 are DFQATT and SNEGSKA (reference sequence). This CDR3 spans 13 amino acids. The CDR3 here is CSASEGAIDIQYF. The CDR3 bases are TGCAGTGCTAGCGAGGGGGCCATAGACATTCAGTACTTC.

This clonotype has a handful of counts. The J gene is TRBJ1-4, the V gene TRBV6-5; weak D call: TRBD1 (5 bases). Germline V gene sequence: CDR1 MNHEY, CDR2 SVGAGI. The germline V and J ends were trimmed by 5 bases and 5 bases, with 15 bases remaining between them. There are 15 residues in the CDR3. CDR3 protein: CASSPLGRSNEKLFF. CDR3 nucleotides: TGTGCCAGCAGTCCCTTGGGACGGTCAAATGAAAAACTGTTTTTT.

About this clonotype itself: One junction end does not reproduce the germline sequence, and a read error may be involved. V gene TRBV5-1 combines with J gene TRBJ1-6; 8 positions agree with TRBD1. The germline gives CDR1 SGHRS, CDR2 YFSETQ. The CDR3 consists of 14 residues. CDR3 region: CASSQTGDHSLLHF. The CDR3 nucleotides are TGCGCCAGCAGCCAGACAGGGGACCATTCACTCCTCCACTTT.

As regards this clonotype: A single base separates this from a much larger clone, so it may be a read error. The rearrangement uses TRBV7-2 and TRBJ1-1; D gene ambiguous. Germline-derived CDR1 and CDR2 are SGHTA and FQGNSA. The CDR3 covers 13 residues. DNA for the CDR3: TGTGCCAACAGCTTAGATCCGCGCTCTGAAGCTTTCTTT. It translates to CANSLDPRSEAFF.

The chain is built from TRBV20-1 and TRBJ1-1; 9 nucleotides line up with TRBD1. This CDR3 region has 14 residues. Germline values: CDR1 DFQATT, CDR2 SNEGSKA (reference sequence). V gave up 1 base and J gave up 5 bases; unmatched junction bases: 5. The CDR3 DNA reads as TGCAGTGCTAGAGGGACAGGGGTGGAAACTGAAGCTTTCTTT. Encoded protein: CSARGTGVETEAFF.

In its sample, this clonotype was seen many times. V gene TRBV11-3 combines with J gene TRBJ2-1; D ambiguous. CDR1 SGHNT and CDR2 YENEEA come from the germline V gene. CDR3 size: 14 residues. V lost 2 bases and J 3 bases, leaving 8 bases between the germline ends. The CDR3 here is CASSLNPSYNEQFF. The CDR3 region has the DNA TGTGCCAGCAGCTTAAATCCCAGCTACAATGAGCAGTTCTTC.

This clonotype came up many times. The J gene is TRBJ2-7, the V gene TRBV6-6, with 7 bases identical to TRBD2. Germline V gives CDR1 MNHNY, CDR2 SVGAGI (reference sequence). The ends lost 6 bases at V and 2 bases at J; junction bases unmatched: 4. This CDR3 is built from 13 residues. DNA for the CDR3: TGTGCCAGCAGACCCGGACTAGCCTACGAGCAGTACTTC. It yields the protein CASRPGLAYEQYF.

About this clonotype: A much bigger clone sits one base away, suggesting this may be a read error. The chain joins TRBV27 to TRBJ2-5; D is perhaps TRBD1 or TRBD2 (6 bases each). Germline CDR1 is MNHEY and CDR2 is SMNVEV (reference sequence). This CDR3 is 13 amino acids long. V shed 10 bases and J shed 11 bases, with 23 bases lying between them. The CDR3 DNA is TGTGCCAACAGCTGGAGGGGGGCGAGTGAGCAGTACTTC. Translation gives CANSWRGASEQYF.

This clonotype has ten or more counts. The chain employs TRBV6-5 and TRBJ2-5; possibly TRBD1 for D (6 bases). Germline CDR1 reads MNHEY; CDR2 reads SVGAGI. The CDR3 covers 15 residues. The V end was cut by 2 bases, the J end by 7 bases, with 17 bases between. The CDR3 here is CASSYSPSLGGTQYF. DNA for the CDR3: TGTGCCAGCAGTTACAGCCCCTCCCTAGGGGGGACCCAGTACTTC.

The chain joins TRBV6-2 or TRBV6-3 to TRBJ2-5, with 9 bases fitting TRBD1. This CDR3 is built from 17 residues. CDR1 is MNHEY and CDR2 is SVGEGT in the germline V gene. V trimming: 2 bases; J trimming: 3 bases; junction bases outside the gene matches: 10. CDR3 sequence reads: CASSYVTGTGSEETQYF. The CDR3 DNA is TGTGCCAGCAGTTACGTGACCGGGACAGGGTCCGAAGAGACCCAGTACTTC.

On this clonotype itself: A much larger clonotype is one base distant, so this may be a read error. The CDR3 ends on some other residue instead of the conserved phenylalanine or tryptophan, so this is likely a read error. The chain employs TRBV27 and TRBJ2-3; either TRBD1 or TRBD2 may supply D (6 bases each). Trimming took 6 bases from V and 4 from J, leaving 8 bases between them. The CDR3 contains 12 residues. Germline CDR1 MNHEY, CDR2 SMNVEV (reference sequence). CDR3 DNA sequence: TGTGCCAGCAGCGGGGGCGCAGATACGCAGTATTGT. Translating gives CASSGGADTQYC.

There are many counts of this clonotype. The chain combines TRBV24-1 with TRBJ2-1; TRBD2 is a possible D gene (7 bases). The CDR3 is 15 residues long. V was trimmed by 7 bases and J by 8 bases, leaving 20 bases between them. Germline loops: CDR1 KGHDR, CDR2 SFDVKD. The CDR3 sequence: CATRGGAGATHEQFF. In nucleotides, the CDR3 is TGTGCCACCAGGGGGGGGGCGGGAGCCACCCATGAGCAGTTCTTC.

This clonotype was counted between two and nine times. The gene calls are TRBV28 and TRBJ2-1; D is uncertain. The germline gives CDR1 MDHEN, CDR2 SYDVKM. This CDR3 comprises 14 residues. V was clipped by 3 bases and J by 9 bases, with 15 bases between them. The CDR3 nucleotides read TGTGCCAGCAGTTTGACGGTCTCCCCGATTGAGCAGTTCTTC. This translates into CASSLTVSPIEQFF.

This clonotype has a handful of counts. The rearrangement joins TRBV20-1 to TRBJ2-1; TRBD2 matches 11 bases. Trimming took 1 base from V and 4 from J; bases not matched to a gene: 3. This CDR3 is built from 15 residues. Germline V gene sequence: CDR1 DFQATT, CDR2 SNEGSKA (reference sequence). CDR3 residues: CSARVGTSGYNEQFF. For the CDR3, the DNA is TGCAGTGCTAGAGTCGGGACTAGCGGATACAATGAGCAGTTCTTC.

This clonotype was observed many times. The CDR3 sequence: CASSLSGYTF. The CDR3 nucleotides read TGTGCCAGCAGTTTGTCCGGCTACACCTTC. This chain joins TRBV12-3 or TRBV12-4 and TRBJ1-2, with unresolved D. The V end lost 3 bases, the J end lost 8 bases, and 4 bases lay between the germline ends. There are 10 residues in the CDR3.